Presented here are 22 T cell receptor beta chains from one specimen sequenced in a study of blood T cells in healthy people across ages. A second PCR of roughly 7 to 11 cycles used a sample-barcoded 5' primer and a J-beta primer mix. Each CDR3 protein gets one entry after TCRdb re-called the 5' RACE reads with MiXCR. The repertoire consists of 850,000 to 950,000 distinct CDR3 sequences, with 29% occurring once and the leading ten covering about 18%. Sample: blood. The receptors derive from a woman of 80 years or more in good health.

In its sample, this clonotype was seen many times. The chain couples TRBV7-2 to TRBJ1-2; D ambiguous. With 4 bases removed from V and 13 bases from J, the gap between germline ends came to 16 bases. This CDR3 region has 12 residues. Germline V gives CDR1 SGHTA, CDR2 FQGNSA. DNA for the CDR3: TGTGCCAGCAGCTATAATGTTCCCGCTGCCACCTTC. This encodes CASSYNVPAATF. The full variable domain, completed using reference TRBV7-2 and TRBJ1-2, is GAGVSQSPSNKVTEKGKDVELRCDPISGHTALYWYRQSLGQGLEFLIYFQGNSAPDKSGLPSDRFSAERTGGSVSTLTIQRTQQEDSAVYLCASSYNVPAATFGSGTRLTVV.

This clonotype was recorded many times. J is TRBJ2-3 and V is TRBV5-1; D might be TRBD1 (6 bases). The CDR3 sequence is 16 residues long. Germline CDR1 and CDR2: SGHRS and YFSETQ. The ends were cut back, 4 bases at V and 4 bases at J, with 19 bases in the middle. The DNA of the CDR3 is TGCGCCAGCAGCGATAATCCCGGACAGAGTTCAGATACGCAGTATTTT. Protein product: CASSDNPGQSSDTQYF.

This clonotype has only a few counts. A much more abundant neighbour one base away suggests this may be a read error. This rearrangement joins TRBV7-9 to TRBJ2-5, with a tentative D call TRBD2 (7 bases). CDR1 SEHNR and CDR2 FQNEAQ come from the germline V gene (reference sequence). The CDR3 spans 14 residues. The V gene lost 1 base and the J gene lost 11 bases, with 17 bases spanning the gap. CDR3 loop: CASSLEGGRNEQYF. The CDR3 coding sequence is TGTGCCAGCAGCTTAGAGGGGGGGCGCAATGAGCAGTACTTC.

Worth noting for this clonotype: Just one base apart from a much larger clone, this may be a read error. The CDR3: CSAGDWRGTLNYGYTF. The CDR3 DNA reads as TGCAGTGCTGGAGATTGGAGGGGGACGCTTAACTATGGCTACACCTTC. V usage is TRBV20-1 and J usage is TRBJ1-2, with D tentatively TRBD1 (6 bases). The CDR3 extends over 16 amino acids. Germline CDR1 DFQATT, CDR2 SNEGSKA (reference sequence).

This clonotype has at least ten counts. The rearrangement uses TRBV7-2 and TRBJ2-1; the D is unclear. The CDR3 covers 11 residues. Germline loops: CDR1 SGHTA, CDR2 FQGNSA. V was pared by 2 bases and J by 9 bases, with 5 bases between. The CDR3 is CASSLIFEQFF. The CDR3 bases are TGTGCCAGCAGCTTAATATTTGAGCAGTTCTTC.

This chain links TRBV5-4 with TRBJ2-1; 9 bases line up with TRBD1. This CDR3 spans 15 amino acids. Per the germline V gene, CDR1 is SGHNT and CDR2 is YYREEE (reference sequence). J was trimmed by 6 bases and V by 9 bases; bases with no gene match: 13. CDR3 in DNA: TGTGCCAACAGACACCGGGACAGGGTCTTCAATGAGCAGTTCTTC. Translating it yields CANRHRDRVFNEQFF.

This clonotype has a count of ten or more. This chain's CDR3 is CASSSRTLLTRSPYNEQFF. The CDR3 bases are TGTGCCAGCAGTTCCCGCACCTTATTAACCAGGAGCCCCTACAATGAGCAGTTCTTC. The chain is built from TRBV12-3 or TRBV12-4 and TRBJ2-1; unclear D gene. The CDR3 consists of 19 residues. V was shortened by 4 bases and J by 2 bases, with 24 bases between the two germline ends.

DNA of the CDR3: TGTGCCACCAAGGGGACTAGCGCAGATACGCAGTATTTT. It encodes CATKGTSADTQYF. The rearrangement joins TRBV24-1 to TRBJ2-3; 10 bases agree with TRBD2. The CDR3 has 13 amino acids. Germline V CDR1 and CDR2: KGHDR, SFDVKD. With V trimmed by 8 bases and J by 4 bases, 2 bases remained unmatched.

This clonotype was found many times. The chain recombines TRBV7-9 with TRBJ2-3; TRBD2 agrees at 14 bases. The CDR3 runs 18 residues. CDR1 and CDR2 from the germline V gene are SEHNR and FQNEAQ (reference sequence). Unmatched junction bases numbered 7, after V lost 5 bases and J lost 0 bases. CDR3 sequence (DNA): TGTGCCAGCAGCAACCCGGGACTAGCGGGGGACAGCACAGATACGCAGTATTTT. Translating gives CASSNPGLAGDSTDTQYF.

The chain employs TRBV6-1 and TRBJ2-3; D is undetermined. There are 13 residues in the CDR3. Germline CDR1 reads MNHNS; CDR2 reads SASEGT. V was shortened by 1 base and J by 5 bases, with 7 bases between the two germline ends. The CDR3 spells CASSEVVGDTQYF. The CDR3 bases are TGTGCCAGCAGTGAAGTGGTCGGAGATACGCAGTATTTT.

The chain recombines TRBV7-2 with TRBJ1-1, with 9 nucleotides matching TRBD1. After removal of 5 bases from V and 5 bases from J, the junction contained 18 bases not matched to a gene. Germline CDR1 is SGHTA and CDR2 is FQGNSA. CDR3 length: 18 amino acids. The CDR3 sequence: CASSPGPTGGAFRTEAFF. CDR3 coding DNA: TGTGCCAGCAGCCCCGGCCCCACAGGGGGCGCGTTTCGGACTGAAGCTTTCTTT. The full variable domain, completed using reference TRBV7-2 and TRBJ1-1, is GAGVSQSPSNKVTEKGKDVELRCDPISGHTALYWYRQSLGQGLEFLIYFQGNSAPDKSGLPSDRFSAERTGGSVSTLTIQRTQQEDSAVYLCASSPGPTGGAFRTEAFFGQGTRLTVV.

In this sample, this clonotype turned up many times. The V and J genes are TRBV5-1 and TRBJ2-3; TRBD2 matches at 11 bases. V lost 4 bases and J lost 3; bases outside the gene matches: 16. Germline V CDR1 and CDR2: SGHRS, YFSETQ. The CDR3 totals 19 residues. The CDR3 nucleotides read TGCGCCAGCAGCCGAACTCCATATGGGACTAGCGGCGCGACAGATACGCAGTATTTT. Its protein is CASSRTPYGTSGATDTQYF.

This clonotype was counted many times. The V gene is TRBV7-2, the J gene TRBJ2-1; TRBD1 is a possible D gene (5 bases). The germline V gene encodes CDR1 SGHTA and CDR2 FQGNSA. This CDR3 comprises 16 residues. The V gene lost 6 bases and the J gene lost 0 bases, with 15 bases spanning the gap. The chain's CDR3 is CASRLDISSSYNEQFF. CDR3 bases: TGTGCCAGCAGACTGGACATCTCGAGCTCCTACAATGAGCAGTTCTTC.

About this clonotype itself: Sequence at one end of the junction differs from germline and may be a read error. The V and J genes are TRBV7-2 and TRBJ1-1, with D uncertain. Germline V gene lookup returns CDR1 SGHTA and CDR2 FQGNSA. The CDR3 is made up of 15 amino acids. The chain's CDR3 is CASSLALIGRDEACF. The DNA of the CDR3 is TGTGCCAGCAGCTTAGCGCTCATCGGCAGAGATGAAGCTTGCTTT.

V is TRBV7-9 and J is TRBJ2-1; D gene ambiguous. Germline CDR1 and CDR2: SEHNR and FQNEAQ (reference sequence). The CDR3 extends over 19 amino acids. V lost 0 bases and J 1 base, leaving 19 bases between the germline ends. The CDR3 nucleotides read TGTGCCAGCAGCTTAGCGGAAATCTCAAGGACCAAATCCTACAATGAGCAGTTCTTC. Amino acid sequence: CASSLAEISRTKSYNEQFF.

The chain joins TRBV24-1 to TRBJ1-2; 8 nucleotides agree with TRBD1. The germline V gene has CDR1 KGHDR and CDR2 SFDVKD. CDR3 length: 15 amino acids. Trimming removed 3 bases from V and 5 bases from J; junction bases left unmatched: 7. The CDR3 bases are TGTGCCACCAGTGATGGGGCCACAGGGGGATATGGCTACACCTTC. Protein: CATSDGATGGYGYTF.

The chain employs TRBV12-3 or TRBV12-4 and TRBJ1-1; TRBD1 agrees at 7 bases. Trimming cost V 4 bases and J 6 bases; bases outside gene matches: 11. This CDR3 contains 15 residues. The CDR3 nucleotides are TGTGCCAGCAGTTCCCTCAATACAGGGGCTTCTGAAGCTTTCTTT. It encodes CASSSLNTGASEAFF.

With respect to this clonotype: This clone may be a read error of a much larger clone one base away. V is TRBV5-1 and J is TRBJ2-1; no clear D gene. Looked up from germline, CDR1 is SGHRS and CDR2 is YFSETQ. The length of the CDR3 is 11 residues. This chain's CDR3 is CTSSWNNEQFF. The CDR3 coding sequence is TGCACCAGCAGCTGGAACAATGAGCAGTTCTTC.

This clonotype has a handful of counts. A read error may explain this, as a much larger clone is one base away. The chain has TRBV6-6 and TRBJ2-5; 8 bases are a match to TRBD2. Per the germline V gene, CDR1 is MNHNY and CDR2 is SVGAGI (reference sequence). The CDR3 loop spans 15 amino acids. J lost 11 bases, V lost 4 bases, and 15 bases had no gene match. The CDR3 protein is CASSFPSGGKHEQYF. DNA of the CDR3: TGTGCCAGCAGTTTCCCCAGCGGGGGTAAGCATGAGCAGTACTTC.

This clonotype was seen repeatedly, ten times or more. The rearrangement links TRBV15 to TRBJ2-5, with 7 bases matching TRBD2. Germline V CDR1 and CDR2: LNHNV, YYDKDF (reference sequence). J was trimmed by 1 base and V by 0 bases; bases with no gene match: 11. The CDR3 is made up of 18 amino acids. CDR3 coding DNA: TGTGCCACCAGCAGAGATACAAGAGTTGCTAGCGGCCAAGAGACCCAGTACTTC. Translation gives CATSRDTRVASGQETQYF.

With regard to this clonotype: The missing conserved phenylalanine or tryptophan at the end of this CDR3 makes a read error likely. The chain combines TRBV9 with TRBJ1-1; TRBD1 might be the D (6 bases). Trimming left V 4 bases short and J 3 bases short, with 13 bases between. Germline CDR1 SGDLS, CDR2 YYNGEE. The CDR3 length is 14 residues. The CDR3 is CASSTGHSDTEAFV. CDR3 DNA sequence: TGTGCCAGCAGCACGGGACACAGCGACACTGAAGCTTTCGTT.

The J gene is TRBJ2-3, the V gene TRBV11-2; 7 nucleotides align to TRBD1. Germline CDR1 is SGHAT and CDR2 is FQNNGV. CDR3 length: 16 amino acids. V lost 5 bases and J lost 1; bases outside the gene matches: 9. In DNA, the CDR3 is TGTGCCAGCAGCGGACTGACAGGGTTGGGCACAGATACGCAGTATTTT. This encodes CASSGLTGLGTDTQYF.